What follows is one T cell receptor (beta chain) and its context. The antigen remains undetermined. Using its own MiXCR run on the reads, TCRdb lists one record per CDR3 protein. The data hold around 740,000 distinct CDR3 sequences, with approximately 34% observed a single time. Germline V gene lookup returns CDR1 SGHVS and CDR2 FNYEAQ. The J segment lost 0 bases and the V segment lost 0 bases, leaving 3 bases of the junction unmatched. This CDR3 region has 17 residues. The source of the sample is a study of T cell repertoires in cytomegalovirus infection. The wider study: CMV infection and matching HLA type were both indicated by public TCR beta signatures. Whole-study results and caveats: Cumulated frequencies of public TCR beta families served to identify carriers of CMV plus the relevant HLA. Dominant in the ex vivo response were TCR beta clonotypes restricted by HLA-C and specific for CMV.

The J gene is TRBJ2-1, the V gene TRBV7-6; 9 bases are shared with TRBD1. The sequence derives from a human donor in good health (CMV status not recorded). Some clones in this sample may be carry-over from other donors' samples. The sequenced material came from PBMCs. In nucleotides, the CDR3 is TGTGCCAGCAGCTTAGCGGGGACAGGGAGCTCCTACAATGAGCAGTTCTTC. It yields the protein CASSLAGTGSSYNEQFF. Using reference TRBV7-6 and TRBJ2-1 for the parts outside the CDR3, the full variable domain is GAGVSQSPRYKVTKRGQDVALRCDPISGHVSLYWYRQALGQGPEFLTYFNYEAQQDKSGLPNDRFSAERPEGSISTLTIQRTEQRDSAMYRCASSLAGTGSSYNEQFFGPGTRLTVL.